Each of the 5 T cell receptor beta chains below was sequenced from the same sample in a study of identical twins. TCRdb passed the 5' RACE reads through MiXCR, listing each CDR3 protein once. The profile shows about 210,000 distinct CDR3 sequences, around 10% of them singletons. The sequenced sample consisted of memory (CD45RO+) T cells sorted from blood. These receptors were taken from a woman between 18 and 29 years old in good health.

This clonotype was observed a few times. This rearrangement joins TRBV6-1 to TRBJ1-2, with 7 bases matching TRBD1. The V gene's germline CDR1 is MNHNS and CDR2 SASEGT. This CDR3 is 14 amino acids long. Trimming took 1 base from V and 3 from J; bases not matched to a gene: 2. This CDR3 is CASSEGDRYYGYTF. The CDR3 DNA follows: TGTGCCAGCAGTGAAGGGGACAGATACTATGGCTACACCTTC.

The chain links TRBV4-3 to TRBJ1-2; no firm D call. V gave up 1 base and J gave up 5 bases, with 14 bases separating them. The CDR3 totals 15 residues. The germline CDR1 and CDR2 sequences are LGHNA and YSLEER. The CDR3 here is CASSQAPEILYGYTF. The CDR3, as DNA: TGCGCCAGCAGCCAAGCCCCAGAGATACTTTATGGCTACACCTTC.

Note on this clonotype: This may be a read error: a much more frequent sequence differs by one nucleotide. V and J are TRBV12-3 or TRBV12-4 and TRBJ1-4; D uncertain. The CDR3 consists of 15 residues. The DNA for the CDR3 is TGTGCCAGCAGTTTGGCGGGCTGGGATAATGAAAAACTGTGTTTT. This codes for CASSLAGWDNEKLCF.

This clonotype has more than one count but fewer than ten. This chain uses TRBV3-1 with TRBJ2-1; D not certain. V shed 3 bases and J shed 12 bases, with 12 bases lying between them. Germline V CDR1 and CDR2: LGHDT, YNNKEL (reference sequence). There are 12 residues in the CDR3. The CDR3 spells CASSQSQFGQFF. CDR3 bases: TGTGCCAGCAGCCAGTCTCAATTCGGGCAGTTCTTC.

This clonotype was recorded a few times. The chain joins TRBV20-1 to TRBJ2-7; 13 positions agree with TRBD2. The germline CDR1 and CDR2 sequences are DFQATT and SNEGSKA (reference sequence). This CDR3 region has 16 residues. Losses at the gene ends were 2 bases for V and 0 bases for J; bases not matched to a gene: 4. The DNA of the CDR3 is TGCAGTGCTAGATCCGGGACTAGCGGGATCTCCTACGAGCAGTACTTC. It translates to CSARSGTSGISYEQYF.